Below, 4 T cell receptor beta chains from the same sample are listed, as sequenced in a study of T cell changes during pregnancy in multiple sclerosis. Only in-frame clones appear in the TCRdb table, and some are missing; sequencing was by immunoSEQ multiplex PCR. The sample gives 70,000 to 80,000 clones, around 85% of which show up once; 3% to 3.5% is in the top ten. The sample in question was peripheral blood, obtained before pregnancy. The receptors here all came from a female donor with multiple sclerosis, enrolled in a pregnancy study.

This sequence joins TRBV5-4 and TRBJ2-3, with D hard to call. Trimming took 3 bases from V and 4 from J, leaving 9 bases between them. The CDR3 is 13 residues long. Germline V gives CDR1 SGHNT, CDR2 YYREEE (reference sequence). CDR3 loop: CASSSIAADTQYF. As DNA, the CDR3 is TGTGCCAGCAGCTCGATTGCGGCAGATACGCAGTATTTT.

The chain carries TRBV29-1 and TRBJ1-2; TRBD1 matches at 10 bases. V shed 7 bases, J shed 8 bases, and the junction held 10 bases outside the gene matches. This CDR3 is 13 amino acids long. Germline V gene data show CDR1 as SQVTM and CDR2 as ANQGSEA. This CDR3 reads CSAPGTGAHGYTF. The DNA of the CDR3 is TGCAGCGCCCCCGGGACAGGGGCTCACGGCTACACCTTC.

The chain uses TRBV5-1 and TRBJ1-2; perhaps TRBD1 as D (5 bases). Trimming shortened V by 0 bases and J by 6 bases, and 9 bases separated the two germline ends. The CDR3 spans 13 residues. Looked up from germline, CDR1 is SGHRS and CDR2 is YFSETQ. The CDR3 coding sequence is TGCGCCAGCAGCTTGGGGGGCGCGAATGGCTACACCTTC. It specifies CASSLGGANGYTF.

The V gene is TRBV29-1, the J gene TRBJ2-7, with D possibly matching TRBD2 (5 bases). Trimming took 7 bases from V and 0 from J, leaving 10 bases between them. This CDR3 has 12 amino acids. Germline values: CDR1 SQVTM, CDR2 ANQGSEA. CDR3 in amino acids: CSAGLDSYEQYF. For the CDR3, the DNA is TGCAGCGCCGGACTGGACTCCTACGAGCAGTACTTC.